This T cell receptor beta chain was captured in a study of T cell repertoires in cytomegalovirus infection. Study-wide background: Epitope selection comprised recently identified HLA-C-restricted CMV epitopes and well-studied HLA-B-restricted CMV epitopes. Study outcomes and limitations: Based on cumulative public TCR beta family frequency, carriers of CMV plus the relevant HLA were identified.

As concerns this clonotype: The antigen remains unidentified.

Germline loops: CDR1 SGHVS, CDR2 FQNEAQ. This CDR3 spans 13 amino acids. The ends lost 6 bases at V and 5 bases at J; junction bases unmatched: 4. TCRdb reprocessed the reads via MiXCR and lists one record per CDR3 protein. The sample consists of approximately 100,000 distinct CDR3 sequences, 35% to 50% of them appearing once. V usage is TRBV7-8 and J usage is TRBJ2-3; 8 bases match TRBD2. The receptor's source is a human donor in good health (CMV status not recorded). Some clones in this sample may be carry-over from other donors' samples. Specimen: CD8+ T cells from cultured PBMCs, collected from culture after CMV antigen stimulation. The CDR3 DNA is TGTGCCAGCAGTCCCGGGGGGGGAGATACGCAGTATTTT. Translation: CASSPGGGDTQYF.